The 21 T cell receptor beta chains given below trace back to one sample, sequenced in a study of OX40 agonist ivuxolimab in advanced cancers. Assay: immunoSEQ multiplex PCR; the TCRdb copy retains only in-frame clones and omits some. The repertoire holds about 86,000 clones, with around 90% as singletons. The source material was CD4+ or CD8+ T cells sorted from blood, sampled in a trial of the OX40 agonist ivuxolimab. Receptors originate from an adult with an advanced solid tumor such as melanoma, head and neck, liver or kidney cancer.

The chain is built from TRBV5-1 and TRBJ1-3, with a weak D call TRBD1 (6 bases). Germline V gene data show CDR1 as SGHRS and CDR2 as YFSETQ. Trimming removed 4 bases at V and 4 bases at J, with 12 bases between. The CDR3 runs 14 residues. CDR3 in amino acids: CASSAGTSGNTIYF. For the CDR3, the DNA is TGCGCCAGCAGCGCCGGGACATCCGGAAACACCATATATTTT.

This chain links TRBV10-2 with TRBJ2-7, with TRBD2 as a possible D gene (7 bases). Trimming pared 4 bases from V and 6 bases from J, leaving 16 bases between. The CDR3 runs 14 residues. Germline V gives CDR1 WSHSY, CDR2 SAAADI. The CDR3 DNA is TGCGCCAGCAGTGGGGGCGGGGGCATTCGCGAGCAGTACTTC. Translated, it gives CASSGGGGIREQYF.

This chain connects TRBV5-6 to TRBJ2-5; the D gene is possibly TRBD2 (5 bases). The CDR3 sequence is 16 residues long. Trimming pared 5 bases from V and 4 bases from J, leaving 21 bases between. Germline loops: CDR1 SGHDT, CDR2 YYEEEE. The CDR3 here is CASRSLLTPGLETQYF. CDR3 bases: TGTGCCAGCAGATCCCTACTAACTCCGGGGTTAGAGACCCAGTACTTC.

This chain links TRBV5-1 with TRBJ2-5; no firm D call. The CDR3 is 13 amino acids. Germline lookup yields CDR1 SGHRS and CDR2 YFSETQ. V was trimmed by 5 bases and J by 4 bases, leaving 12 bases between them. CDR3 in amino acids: CASRGRPVETQYF. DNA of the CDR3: TGCGCCAGCAGGGGTCGGCCAGTAGAGACCCAGTACTTC. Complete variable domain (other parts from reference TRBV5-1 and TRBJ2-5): KAGVTQTPRYLIKTRGQQVTLSCSPISGHRSVSWYQQTPGQGLQFLFEYFSETQRNKGNFPGRFSGRQFSNSRSEMNVSTLELGDSALYLCASRGRPVETQYFGPGTRLLVL.

CDR3 in amino acids: CASSSSSNQPQHF. The CDR3 DNA reads TGTGCCAGTTCTTCTAGTAGCAATCAGCCCCAGCATTTT. The chain links TRBV2 to TRBJ1-5, with D unresolved. This CDR3 spans 13 amino acids. The V gene's germline CDR1 is SNHLY and CDR2 FYNNEI. Trimming removed 9 bases from V and 0 bases from J, with 9 bases in between.

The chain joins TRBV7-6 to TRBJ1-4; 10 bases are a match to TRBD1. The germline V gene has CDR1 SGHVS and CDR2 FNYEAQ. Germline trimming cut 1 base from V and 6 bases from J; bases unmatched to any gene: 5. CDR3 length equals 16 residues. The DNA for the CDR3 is TGTGCCAGCAGCTTAGTTCGGACAGGGGGGCATGAAAAACTGTTTTTT. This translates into CASSLVRTGGHEKLFF.

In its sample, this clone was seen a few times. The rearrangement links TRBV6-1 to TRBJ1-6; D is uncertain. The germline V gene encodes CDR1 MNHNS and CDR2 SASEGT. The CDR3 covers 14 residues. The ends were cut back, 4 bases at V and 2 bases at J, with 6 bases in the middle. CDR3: CASSAGPYNSPLHF. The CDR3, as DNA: TGTGCCAGCAGTGCCGGACCCTATAATTCACCCCTCCACTTT.

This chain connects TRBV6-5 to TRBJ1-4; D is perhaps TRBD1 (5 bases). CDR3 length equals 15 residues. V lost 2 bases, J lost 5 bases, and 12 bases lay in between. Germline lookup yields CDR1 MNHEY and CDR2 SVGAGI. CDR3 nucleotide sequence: TGTGCCAGCAGTTACGCAGGTCAGGGAAATGAAAAACTGTTTTTT. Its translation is CASSYAGQGNEKLFF.

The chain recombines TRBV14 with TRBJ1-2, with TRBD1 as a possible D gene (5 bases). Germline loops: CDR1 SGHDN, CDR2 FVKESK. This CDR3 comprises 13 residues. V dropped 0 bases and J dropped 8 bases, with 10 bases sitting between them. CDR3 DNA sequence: TGTGCCAGCAGCCAAGAAACGGGGACCGGCTACACCTTC. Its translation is CASSQETGTGYTF.

CDR3 in amino acids: CASSNSQGEKLFF. CDR3 DNA sequence: TGTGCCAGCAGCAATAGTCAAGGGGAAAAACTGTTTTTT. The chain employs TRBV28 and TRBJ1-4; D is unclear. The CDR3 spans 13 residues. V was shortened by 6 bases and J by 8 bases, with 13 bases between the two germline ends. The germline V gene has CDR1 MDHEN and CDR2 SYDVKM.

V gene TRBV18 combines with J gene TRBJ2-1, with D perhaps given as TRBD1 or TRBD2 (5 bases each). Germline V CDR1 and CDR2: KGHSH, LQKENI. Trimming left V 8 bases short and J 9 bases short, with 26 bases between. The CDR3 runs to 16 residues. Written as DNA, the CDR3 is TGTGCCAGCCTCCCCCAGGGTGCAGCAGGGCGGGCTGAGCAGTTCTTC. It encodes CASLPQGAAGRAEQFF.

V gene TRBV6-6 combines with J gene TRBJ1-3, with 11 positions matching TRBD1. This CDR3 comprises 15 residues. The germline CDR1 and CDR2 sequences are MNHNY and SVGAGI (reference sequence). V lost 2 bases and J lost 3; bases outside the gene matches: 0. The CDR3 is CASSYGTGGGNTIYF. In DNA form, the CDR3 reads TGTGCCAGCAGTTACGGGACAGGGGGTGGAAACACCATATATTTT.

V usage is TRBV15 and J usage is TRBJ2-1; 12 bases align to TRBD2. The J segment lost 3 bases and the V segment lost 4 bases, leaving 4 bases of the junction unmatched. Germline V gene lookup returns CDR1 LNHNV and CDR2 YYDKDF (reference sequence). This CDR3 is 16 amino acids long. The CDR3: CATSTRLAGVYNEQFF. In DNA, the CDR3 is TGTGCCACCAGCACACGACTAGCGGGAGTCTACAATGAGCAGTTCTTC. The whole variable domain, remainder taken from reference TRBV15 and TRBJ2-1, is DAMVIQNPRYQVTQFGKPVTLSCSQTLNHNVMYWYQQKSSQAPKLLFHYYDKDFNNEADTPDNFQSRRPNTSFCFLDIRSPGLGDTAMYLCATSTRLAGVYNEQFFGPGTRLTVL.

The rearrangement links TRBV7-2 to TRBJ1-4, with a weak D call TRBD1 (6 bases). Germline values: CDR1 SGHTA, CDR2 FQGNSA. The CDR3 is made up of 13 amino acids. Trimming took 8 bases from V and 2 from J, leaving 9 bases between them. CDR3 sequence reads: CASRRGTNEKLFF. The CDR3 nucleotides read TGTGCCAGCCGCAGGGGCACTAATGAAAAACTGTTTTTT.

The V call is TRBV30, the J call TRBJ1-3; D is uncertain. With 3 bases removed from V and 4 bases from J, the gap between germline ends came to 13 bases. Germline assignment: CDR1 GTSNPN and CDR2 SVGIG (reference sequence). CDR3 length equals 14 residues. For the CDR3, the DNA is TGTGCCTGGAGACGGGAGTTTTCCGGAAACACCATATATTTT. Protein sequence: CAWRREFSGNTIYF.

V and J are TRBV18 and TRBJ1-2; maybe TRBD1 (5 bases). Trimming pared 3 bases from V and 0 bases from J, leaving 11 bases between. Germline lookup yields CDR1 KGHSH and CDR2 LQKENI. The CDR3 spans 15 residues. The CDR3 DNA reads TGTGCCAGCTCACCTTCGGGGCTTACTAACTATGGCTACACCTTC. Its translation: CASSPSGLTNYGYTF.

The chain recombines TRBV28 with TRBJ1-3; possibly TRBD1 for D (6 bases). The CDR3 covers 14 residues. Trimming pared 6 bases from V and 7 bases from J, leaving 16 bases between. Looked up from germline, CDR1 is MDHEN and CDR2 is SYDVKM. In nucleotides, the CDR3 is TGTGCCAGCAGGCGGGACCAGGGGCCTAACACCATATATTTT. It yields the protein CASRRDQGPNTIYF.

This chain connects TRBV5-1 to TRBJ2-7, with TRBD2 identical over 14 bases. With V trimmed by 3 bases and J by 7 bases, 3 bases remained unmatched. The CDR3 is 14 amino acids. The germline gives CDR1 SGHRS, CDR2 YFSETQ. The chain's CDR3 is CASSSGTSGSEQYF. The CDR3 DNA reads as TGCGCCAGCAGCTCTGGGACTAGCGGGAGTGAGCAGTACTTC.

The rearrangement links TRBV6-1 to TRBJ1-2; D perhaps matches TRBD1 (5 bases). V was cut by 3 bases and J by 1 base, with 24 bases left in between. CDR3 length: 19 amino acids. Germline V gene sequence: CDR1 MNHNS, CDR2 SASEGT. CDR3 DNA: TGTGCCAGCAGTGACTTTGCGGGGAGAACAGGAATTTATAACTATGGCTACACCTTC. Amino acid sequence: CASSDFAGRTGIYNYGYTF.

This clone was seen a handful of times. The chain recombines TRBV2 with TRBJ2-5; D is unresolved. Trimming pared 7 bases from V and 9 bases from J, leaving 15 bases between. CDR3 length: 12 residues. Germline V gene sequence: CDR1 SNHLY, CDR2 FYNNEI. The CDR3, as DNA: TGTGCCAGCAAGCGAGGTACGAGACCCCAGTACTTC. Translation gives CASKRGTRPQYF. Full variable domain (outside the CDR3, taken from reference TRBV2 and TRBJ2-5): EPEVTQTPSHQVTQMGQEVILRCVPISNHLYFYWYRQILGQKVEFLVSFYNNEISEKSEIFDDQFSVERPDGSNFTLKIRSTKLEDSAMYFCASKRGTRPQYFGPGTRLLVL.

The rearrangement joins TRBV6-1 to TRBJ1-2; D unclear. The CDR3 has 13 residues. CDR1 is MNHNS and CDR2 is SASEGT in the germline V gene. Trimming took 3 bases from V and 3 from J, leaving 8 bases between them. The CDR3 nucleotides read TGTGCCAGCAGTGATCGACCCCACTATGGCTACACCTTC. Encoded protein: CASSDRPHYGYTF.